This is a list of T cell receptor beta chains from one sample in a study of cytomegalovirus exposure and HLA in healthy donors. Profiling relied on immunoSEQ multiplex PCR, and the TCRdb table lists in-frame clones only, not all of them. Among roughly 150,000 clones listed, around 84% were seen once. Input material: PBMCs. Receptor source: a woman between 18 and 30 years old in good health and CMV-seronegative. The CDR3 runs from the conserved cysteine through the conserved F or W. D genes are given only for firm matches. Clone size is stated in some rows and not others, as once, few, many or a class when expanded.

d_gene: .
v_gene: TRBV27
abundance: .
j_gene: TRBJ2-4
CDR3nt: TGTGCCAGCAGTTCCGCAGGGCCAAACATTCAGTACTTC
CDR3aa: CASSSAGPNIQYF

d_gene: .
v_gene: TRBV27
abundance: .
j_gene: TRBJ2-7
CDR3nt: TGTGCCAGCAGTTCAGGCCCGACCTTCTACGAGCAGTACTTC
CDR3aa: CASSSGPTFYEQYF

d_gene: .
v_gene: TRBV2
abundance: .
j_gene: TRBJ1-5
CDR3nt: TGTGCCAGCAGCCCCGGACAGCTCAGGCAGCCCCAGCATTTT
CDR3aa: CASSPGQLRQPQHF

d_gene: TRBD2
v_gene: TRBV27
abundance: .
j_gene: TRBJ2-7
CDR3nt: TGTGCCAGCAGTTTTTTAAGCGGGAGGGCTTCCTACGAGCAGTACTTC
CDR3aa: CASSFLSGRASYEQYF

d_gene: .
v_gene: TRBV19
abundance: few
j_gene: TRBJ2-3
CDR3nt: TGTGCCAGTAGTACAGGGGAGGGTACGCAGTATTTT
CDR3aa: CASSTGEGTQYF

d_gene: TRBD1
v_gene: TRBV6-1
abundance: .
j_gene: TRBJ2-3
CDR3nt: TGTGCCAGCAGTGGCCGGGACAGGGGTCCGCAGTATTTT
CDR3aa: CASSGRDRGPQYF

d_gene: .
v_gene: TRBV5-8
abundance: .
j_gene: TRBJ2-3
CDR3nt: TGTGCCAGCAGCTCAGACAGGAGCACAGATACGCAGTATTTT
CDR3aa: CASSSDRSTDTQYF

d_gene: TRBD1
v_gene: TRBV7-9
abundance: few
j_gene: TRBJ1-4
CDR3nt: TGTGCCAGCAGTAAGGGACAGGAAAAACTGTTTTTT
CDR3aa: CASSKGQEKLFF

d_gene: .
v_gene: TRBV7-9
abundance: .
j_gene: TRBJ2-3
CDR3nt: TGTTCCAGCAGCTTTTTCGCCACCTGGAGGGAGGGCACAGATACGCAGTATTTT
CDR3aa: CSSSFFATWREGTDTQYF

d_gene: TRBD2
v_gene: TRBV28
abundance: .
j_gene: TRBJ2-4
CDR3nt: TGTGCCAGCAGTTGGCTTAGCGGGGTGAACATTCAGTACTTC
CDR3aa: CASSWLSGVNIQYF

d_gene: TRBD2
v_gene: TRBV7-2
abundance: .
j_gene: TRBJ2-1
CDR3nt: TGTGCCAGCAGCGAGAGACCTAGCGGGGAAAACAATGAGCAGTTCTTC
CDR3aa: CASSERPSGENNEQFF

d_gene: TRBD2
v_gene: TRBV10-3
abundance: .
j_gene: TRBJ2-1
CDR3nt: TGTGCCATCAGTGTGGCGGGGGGGGAGAATGAGCAGTTCTTC
CDR3aa: CAISVAGGENEQFF

d_gene: .
v_gene: TRBV6-1
abundance: few
j_gene: TRBJ1-5
CDR3nt: TGTGCCAGCAGTGAAGACAGGGCTAGTCAGCCCCAGCATTTT
CDR3aa: CASSEDRASQPQHF

d_gene: TRBD1
v_gene: TRBV30
abundance: .
j_gene: TRBJ1-2
CDR3nt: TGTGCCTGGCGGACAGGGTTCGCCGGCTATGGCTACACCTTC
CDR3aa: CAWRTGFAGYGYTF

d_gene: .
v_gene: TRBV29-1
abundance: .
j_gene: TRBJ1-1
CDR3nt: TGCAGCGCCGCGGGCAGATTGAACACTGAAGCTTTCTTT
CDR3aa: CSAAGRLNTEAFF